This note documents a single TCR beta chain sequence. These data come from a study of OX40 agonist ivuxolimab in advanced cancers. The data were produced by immunoSEQ multiplex PCR, yet TCRdb's version contains in-frame clones alone and is incomplete. This sample has about 69,000 clones, with roughly nine tenths found just once. V was shortened by 2 bases and J by 6 bases, with 19 bases between the two germline ends. Looked up from germline, CDR1 is SGHTA and CDR2 is FQGNSA. The CDR3 spans 17 residues. The specimen was CD4+ or CD8+ T cells sorted from blood, collected in a trial of the OX40 agonist ivuxolimab. The J gene is TRBJ1-4, the V gene TRBV7-2; D may be TRBD1 (5 bases). The TCR was taken from an adult with an advanced solid tumor such as melanoma, head and neck, liver or kidney cancer. CDR3 sequence (DNA): TGTGCCAGCAGCTTATTTGGCCAGGGATACCAGGATGAAAAACTGTTTTTT. It codes for CASSLFGQGYQDEKLFF.